A selection of T cell receptor beta chains follows, all from one sample in a study of blood T cell repertoires in COVID-19. Repertoires were generated with immunoSEQ multiplex PCR, while TCRdb's copy carries only in-frame clones and drops some. Here the sample spans 320,000 or so clones, about 88% being singletons. The sequenced sample consisted of PBMCs or T cells enriched from blood (not recorded which). The source of these receptors is a woman aged 25 to 39 who had recovered from COVID-19. Both conserved end residues are part of each CDR3. The order of the fields is D gene, V gene, clone size, J gene, CDR3 protein, CDR3 DNA. A D gene is named only where the DNA matches it firmly. The size of a clone is reported for some rows only, either as once, few or many, or as a class for expanded clones.

d_call: .
v_call: TRBV11-2
clone_size: .
j_call: TRBJ1-1
cdr3_aa: CASSLDRLGANTEAFF
cdr3_nt: TGTGCCAGCAGCTTAGATCGGTTAGGGGCGAACACTGAAGCTTTCTTT

d_call: .
v_call: TRBV5-1
clone_size: .
j_call: TRBJ2-7
cdr3_aa: CASSLARGPTYEQYF
cdr3_nt: TGCGCCAGCAGCTTGGCCCGGGGTCCCACCTACGAGCAGTACTTC

d_call: TRBD1
v_call: TRBV7-9
clone_size: .
j_call: TRBJ1-4
cdr3_aa: CASSYGQGPDEKLFF
cdr3_nt: TGTGCCAGCAGCTACGGACAGGGGCCAGATGAAAAACTGTTTTTT

d_call: TRBD2
v_call: TRBV6-5
clone_size: .
j_call: TRBJ2-1
cdr3_aa: CATHPSGSNEQFF
cdr3_nt: TGTGCCACCCACCCTAGCGGTTCTAATGAGCAGTTCTTC

d_call: TRBD2
v_call: TRBV9
clone_size: .
j_call: TRBJ2-5
cdr3_aa: CASSGGGGRRETQYF
cdr3_nt: TGTGCCAGCAGCGGTGGCGGGGGTCGTAGAGAGACCCAGTACTTC

d_call: .
v_call: TRBV3-1/TRBV3-2
clone_size: .
j_call: TRBJ1-6
cdr3_aa: CASTAGSSSYNSPLHF
cdr3_nt: TGTGCCAGTACGGCGGGGTCAAGCTCCTATAATTCACCCCTCCACTTT

d_call: .
v_call: TRBV20-1
clone_size: .
j_call: TRBJ1-2
cdr3_aa: CSASIFSRGVSGYTF
cdr3_nt: TGCAGTGCTAGTATTTTTTCCAGGGGTGTCTCTGGCTACACCTTC

d_call: .
v_call: TRBV7-2
clone_size: .
j_call: TRBJ1-6
cdr3_aa: CASSLESSYNSPLHF
cdr3_nt: TGTGCCAGCAGCCTAGAGAGCTCCTATAATTCACCCCTCCACTTT

d_call: .
v_call: TRBV29-1
clone_size: .
j_call: TRBJ1-1
cdr3_aa: CSVLREGIGNTEAFF
cdr3_nt: TGCAGCGTTCTCCGAGAGGGAATAGGGAACACTGAAGCTTTCTTT

d_call: TRBD2
v_call: TRBV4-2
clone_size: .
j_call: TRBJ2-7
cdr3_aa: CASSHAGTSWYEQYF
cdr3_nt: TGTGCCAGCAGCCATGCCGGGACTAGCTGGTACGAGCAGTACTTC

d_call: TRBD2
v_call: TRBV9
clone_size: once
j_call: TRBJ2-3
cdr3_aa: CASSLTAGGPDTQYF
cdr3_nt: TGTGCCAGCAGCCTCACAGCGGGGGGGCCAGATACGCAGTATTTT

d_call: .
v_call: TRBV7-9
clone_size: few
j_call: TRBJ2-1
cdr3_aa: CASSPPVRPAEQFF
cdr3_nt: TGTGCCAGCAGCCCGCCTGTTCGGCCAGCGGAGCAGTTCTTC

d_call: .
v_call: TRBV27
clone_size: .
j_call: TRBJ1-5
cdr3_aa: CASSTYRDSNQPQHF
cdr3_nt: TGTGCCAGCAGTACATACAGGGATAGCAATCAGCCCCAGCATTTT

d_call: TRBD1
v_call: TRBV2
clone_size: once
j_call: TRBJ2-1
cdr3_aa: CASSLGQGPYNEQFF
cdr3_nt: TGTGCCAGCAGTTTAGGACAGGGCCCCTACAATGAGCAGTTCTTC

d_call: .
v_call: TRBV28
clone_size: .
j_call: TRBJ1-2
cdr3_aa: CASREGNYGYTF
cdr3_nt: TGTGCCAGCAGAGAGGGCAACTATGGCTACACCTTC

d_call: TRBD1
v_call: TRBV25-1
clone_size: .
j_call: TRBJ1-1
cdr3_aa: CASIRTGRYTEAFF
cdr3_nt: TGTGCCAGCATCCGGACAGGGCGGTATACTGAAGCTTTCTTT

d_call: .
v_call: TRBV6-1
clone_size: .
j_call: TRBJ1-1
cdr3_aa: CASSELGSANTEAFF
cdr3_nt: TGTGCCAGCAGTGAACTAGGGAGCGCGAACACTGAAGCTTTCTTT

d_call: .
v_call: TRBV24-1
clone_size: .
j_call: TRBJ2-2
cdr3_aa: CATSDSAPGELFF
cdr3_nt: TGTGCCACCAGTGACTCCGCGCCCGGGGAGCTGTTTTTT

d_call: TRBD1
v_call: TRBV19
clone_size: once
j_call: TRBJ1-1
cdr3_aa: CASRTDRGHTEAFF
cdr3_nt: TGTGCCAGTAGGACGGACAGGGGGCACACTGAAGCTTTCTTT

d_call: .
v_call: TRBV6-2/TRBV6-3
clone_size: .
j_call: TRBJ1-3
cdr3_aa: CASSYPHPPRSSGNTIYF
cdr3_nt: TGTGCCAGCAGTTACCCGCACCCCCCGCGGAGCTCTGGAAACACCATATATTTT

d_call: .
v_call: TRBV5-5
clone_size: .
j_call: TRBJ2-7
cdr3_aa: CASSIGGLEQYF
cdr3_nt: TGTGCCAGCAGCATCGGGGGGCTCGAGCAGTACTTC

d_call: .
v_call: TRBV28
clone_size: .
j_call: TRBJ1-6
cdr3_aa: CASSPRTTSPLHF
cdr3_nt: TGTGCCAGCAGTCCCCGGACTACTTCACCCCTCCACTTT